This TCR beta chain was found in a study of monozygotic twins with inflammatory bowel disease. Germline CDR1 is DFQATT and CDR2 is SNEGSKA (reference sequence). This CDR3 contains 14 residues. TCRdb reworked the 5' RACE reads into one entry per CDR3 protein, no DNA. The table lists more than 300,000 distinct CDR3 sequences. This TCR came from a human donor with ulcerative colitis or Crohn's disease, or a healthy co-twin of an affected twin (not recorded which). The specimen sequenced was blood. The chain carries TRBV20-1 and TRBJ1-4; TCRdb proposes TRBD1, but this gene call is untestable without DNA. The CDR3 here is CSAMDRTTNEKLFF.